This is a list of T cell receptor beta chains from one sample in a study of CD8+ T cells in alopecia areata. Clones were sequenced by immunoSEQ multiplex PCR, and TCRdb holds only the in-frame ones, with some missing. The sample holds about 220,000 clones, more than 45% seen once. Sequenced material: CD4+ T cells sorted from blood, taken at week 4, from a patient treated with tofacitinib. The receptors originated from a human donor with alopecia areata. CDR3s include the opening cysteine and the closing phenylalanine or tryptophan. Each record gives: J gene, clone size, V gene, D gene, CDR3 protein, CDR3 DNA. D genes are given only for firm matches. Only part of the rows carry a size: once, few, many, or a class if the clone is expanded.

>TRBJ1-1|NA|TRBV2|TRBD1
CASRGSPGQGRTEAFF
TGTGCCAGCCGGGGGAGCCCGGGACAGGGGAGGACTGAAGCTTTCTTT
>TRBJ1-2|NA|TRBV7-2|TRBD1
CASSFRDSGSYTF
TGTGCCAGCAGCTTTCGGGACAGTGGATCCTACACCTTC
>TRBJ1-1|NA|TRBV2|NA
CASSELAGTEAFF
TGTGCCAGCAGTGAGTTAGCAGGTACTGAAGCTTTCTTT
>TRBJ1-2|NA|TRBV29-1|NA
CSVRTDGYTF
TGCAGCGTTCGGACAGATGGCTACACCTTC
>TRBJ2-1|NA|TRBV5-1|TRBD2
CASSLRSGGSYNEQFF
TGCGCCAGCAGCTTGCGCAGCGGGGGCTCCTACAATGAGCAGTTCTTC
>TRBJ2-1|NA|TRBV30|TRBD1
CARGSGQGFNEQFF
TGTGCCAGGGGATCGGGACAGGGCTTCAATGAGCAGTTCTTC
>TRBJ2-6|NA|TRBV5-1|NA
CASSSQGTGANVLTF
TGCGCCAGCAGCTCCCAGGGCACTGGGGCCAACGTCCTGACTTTC
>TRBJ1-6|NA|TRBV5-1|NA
CASSLDGGLGSPLHF
TGCGCCAGCAGCTTGGACGGGGGCTTGGGTTCACCCCTCCACTTT
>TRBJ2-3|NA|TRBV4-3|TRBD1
CASSRSTGESTDTQYF
TGCGCCAGCAGCCGCAGCACAGGGGAGTCCACAGATACGCAGTATTTT
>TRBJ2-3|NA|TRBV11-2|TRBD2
CASSPRTSGGPPYF
TGTGCCAGCAGTCCGAGGACTAGCGGGGGCCCGCCGTATTTT
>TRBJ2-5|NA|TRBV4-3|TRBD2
CASSPERGYQETQYF
TGCGCCAGCAGCCCAGAGCGGGGGTACCAAGAGACCCAGTACTTC
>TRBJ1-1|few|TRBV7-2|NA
CASSNKLSTEAFF
TGTGCCAGCAGTAATAAGTTGTCCACTGAAGCTTTCTTT